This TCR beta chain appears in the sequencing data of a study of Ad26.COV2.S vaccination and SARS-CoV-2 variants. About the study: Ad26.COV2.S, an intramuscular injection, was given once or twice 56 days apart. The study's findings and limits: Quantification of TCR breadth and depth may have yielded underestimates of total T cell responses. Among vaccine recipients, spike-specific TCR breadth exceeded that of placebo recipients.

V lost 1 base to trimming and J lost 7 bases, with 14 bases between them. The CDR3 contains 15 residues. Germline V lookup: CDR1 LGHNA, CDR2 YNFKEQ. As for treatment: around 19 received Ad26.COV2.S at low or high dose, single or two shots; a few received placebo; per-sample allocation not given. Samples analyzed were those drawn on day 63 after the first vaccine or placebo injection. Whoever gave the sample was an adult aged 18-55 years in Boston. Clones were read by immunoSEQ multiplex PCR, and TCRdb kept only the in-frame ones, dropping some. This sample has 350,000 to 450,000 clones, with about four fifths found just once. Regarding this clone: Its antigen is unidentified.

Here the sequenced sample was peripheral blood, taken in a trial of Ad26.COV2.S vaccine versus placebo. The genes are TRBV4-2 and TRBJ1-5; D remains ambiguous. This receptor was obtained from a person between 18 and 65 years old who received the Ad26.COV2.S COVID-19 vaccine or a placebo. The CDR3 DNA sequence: TGTGCCAGCAGCCAAGTATCGGGGATTGGACAGCCCCAGCATTTT. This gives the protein CASSQVSGIGQPQHF.